A selection of T cell receptor beta chains follows, all from one sample in a study of T cells after yellow fever vaccination. TCRdb itself ran the 5' RACE reads through MiXCR, one entry per CDR3 protein. The sample carries some 600,000 distinct CDR3 sequences, 17% recorded once. This sample comprised PBMCs, obtained 5 days after the first yellow fever vaccination. These receptors were collected from a man younger than 30 who received the YFV17D yellow fever vaccine. Both conserved end residues are part of each CDR3. The order of the fields is J gene, D gene, V gene, clone size, CDR3 DNA, CDR3 protein. D genes are given only for firm matches. The size field is filled for only some rows; it gives once, few, many or a size class.

J gene: TRBJ2-3; D gene: NA; V gene: TRBV4-3; clone size: NA; CDR3 DNA: TGCGCCAGCAGCCAAGGCCCAGGCGTGGGCCTTTTTAGCACAGATACGCAGTATTTT; CDR3 protein: CASSQGPGVGLFSTDTQYF
J gene: TRBJ2-4; D gene: NA; V gene: TRBV4-2; clone size: NA; CDR3 DNA: TGTGCCAGCAGCCAAGGGCGGCTCCAGTACTTC; CDR3 protein: CASSQGRLQYF
J gene: TRBJ2-3; D gene: NA; V gene: TRBV7-8; clone size: few; CDR3 DNA: TGTGCCAGCAGCTATAGACCTAGGCTGGCAGATACGCAGTATTTT; CDR3 protein: CASSYRPRLADTQYF
J gene: TRBJ2-5; D gene: NA; V gene: TRBV27; clone size: NA; CDR3 DNA: TGTGCCAGCAGTTTATTTGGGGGAATGAGTGAGACCCAGTACTTC; CDR3 protein: CASSLFGGMSETQYF
J gene: TRBJ2-1; D gene: TRBD2; V gene: TRBV4-2; clone size: many; CDR3 DNA: TGTGCCAGCAGACCCTCCGCGATGCGGGGGGCCCCGAGCTCCTACAATGAGCAGTTCTTC; CDR3 protein: CASRPSAMRGAPSSYNEQFF
J gene: TRBJ2-3; D gene: NA; V gene: TRBV5-6; clone size: NA; CDR3 DNA: TGTGCCAGCAGAAGGTACCCGGGGGAGAGCACAGATACGCAGTATTTT; CDR3 protein: CASRRYPGESTDTQYF
J gene: TRBJ2-3; D gene: NA; V gene: TRBV25-1; clone size: NA; CDR3 DNA: TGTGCCAGCAGTGGGCTGATTAGGACGGAAAAAGATACGCAGTATTTT; CDR3 protein: CASSGLIRTEKDTQYF
J gene: TRBJ2-1; D gene: NA; V gene: TRBV6-2/TRBV6-3; clone size: few; CDR3 DNA: TGTGCCAGCACCACGGGGGCCCGAGAGCAGTTCTTC; CDR3 protein: CASTTGAREQFF
J gene: TRBJ2-7; D gene: NA; V gene: TRBV27; clone size: few; CDR3 DNA: TGTGCCAGCAGTTTTGACAGGGCGGGGGAGCAGTACTTC; CDR3 protein: CASSFDRAGEQYF
J gene: TRBJ2-1; D gene: NA; V gene: TRBV7-2; clone size: few; CDR3 DNA: TGTGCCAGCAGCTTCTACAGGGGAGGTGGGCATGAGCAGTTCTTC; CDR3 protein: CASSFYRGGGHEQFF
J gene: TRBJ1-1; D gene: NA; V gene: TRBV7-8; clone size: few; CDR3 DNA: TGTGCCAGCAGCCCCGGGGACTTGAACACTGAAGCTTTCTTT; CDR3 protein: CASSPGDLNTEAFF
J gene: TRBJ1-5; D gene: TRBD1; V gene: TRBV12-3/TRBV12-4; clone size: NA; CDR3 DNA: TGTGCCAGCAGGGGGGACAGGGGACAGCCCCAGCATTTT; CDR3 protein: CASRGDRGQPQHF
J gene: TRBJ1-6; D gene: NA; V gene: TRBV9; clone size: NA; CDR3 DNA: TGTGCCAGCAGCCCTCAGGGGAATAATTCACCCCTCCACTTT; CDR3 protein: CASSPQGNNSPLHF
J gene: TRBJ1-3; D gene: TRBD1; V gene: TRBV20-1; clone size: NA; CDR3 DNA: TGCAGTGCTGGGGACAGGGTATGGGACACCATATATTTT; CDR3 protein: CSAGDRVWDTIYF
J gene: TRBJ2-3; D gene: NA; V gene: TRBV12-3/TRBV12-4; clone size: few; CDR3 DNA: TGTGCCAGCAGCCCTACCCGGGGTCGGATGGCGCAGTATTTT; CDR3 protein: CASSPTRGRMAQYF
J gene: TRBJ1-2; D gene: NA; V gene: TRBV5-5; clone size: few; CDR3 DNA: TGTGCCAGCAGCTTAGGGCAGGAGCTTCCTGGCTACACCTTC; CDR3 protein: CASSLGQELPGYTF
J gene: TRBJ2-5; D gene: NA; V gene: TRBV18; clone size: few; CDR3 DNA: TGTGCCAGCTCTCCTCCCCGAGACAGAAAAGAGACCCAGTACTTC; CDR3 protein: CASSPPRDRKETQYF
J gene: TRBJ2-1; D gene: TRBD2; V gene: TRBV20-1; clone size: many; CDR3 DNA: TGCAGTGCTAGAGATCCCAGCGGGGGGGCGGGTGAGCAGTTCTTC; CDR3 protein: CSARDPSGGAGEQFF
J gene: TRBJ2-1; D gene: TRBD1; V gene: TRBV5-8; clone size: NA; CDR3 DNA: TGTGCCAGCAGCACATCTCCGGGACAGGTGAACAATGAGCAGTTCTTC; CDR3 protein: CASSTSPGQVNNEQFF
J gene: TRBJ2-3; D gene: TRBD2; V gene: TRBV25-1; clone size: NA; CDR3 DNA: TGTGCCAGCAGTGACCACGGGGGGGTCACAGATACGCAGTATTTT; CDR3 protein: CASSDHGGVTDTQYF
J gene: TRBJ2-5; D gene: NA; V gene: TRBV5-1; clone size: NA; CDR3 DNA: TGCGCCAGCAGCTTCGGGGAGATCCAAGAGACCCAGTACTTC; CDR3 protein: CASSFGEIQETQYF
J gene: TRBJ1-6; D gene: NA; V gene: TRBV4-1; clone size: NA; CDR3 DNA: TGCGCCAGCAGCCAAGATCTTCGGCAGGGGTTTATTCCCCTCCACTTT; CDR3 protein: CASSQDLRQGFIPLHF